The 18 T cell receptor beta chains below were found in one sample sequenced in a study of T cell responses to AZD1222 COVID-19 vaccine. The table came from immunoSEQ multiplex PCR; TCRdb's copy has only in-frame clones and leaves some out. Here the sample spans more than 75,000 clones, around nine tenths being singletons. This specimen consisted of peripheral blood, obtained on day 0 of AZD1222 vaccination. The receptors shown here come from an adult in good health.

CDR3 DNA: TGTGCCAGCAGCTTAAGCTGGGGGAACACTGAAGCTTTCTTT. Translated, it gives CASSLSWGNTEAFF. The V and J genes are TRBV11-2 and TRBJ1-1; D is uncertain. This CDR3 is 14 amino acids long. Trimming removed 2 bases at V and 1 base at J, with 8 bases between. In germline, CDR1 is SGHAT, CDR2 FQNNGV.

This CDR3 is CASSPGELNYGYTF. The CDR3 region has the DNA TGCGCCAGCTCCCCGGGGGAGCTTAACTATGGCTACACCTTC. The V gene is TRBV4-1, the J gene TRBJ1-2, with a possible D match to TRBD1 (5 bases). The V gene lost 8 bases and the J gene lost 1 base, with 14 bases spanning the gap. Germline V CDR1 and CDR2: MGHRA, YSYEKL. The CDR3 runs 14 residues.

V usage is TRBV6-5 and J usage is TRBJ2-1; 8 nucleotides agree with TRBD2. This CDR3 has 13 amino acids. The germline V gene encodes CDR1 MNHEY and CDR2 SVGAGI. The J segment lost 5 bases and the V segment lost 7 bases, leaving 4 bases of the junction unmatched. The CDR3 nucleotides are TGTGCCAGCACCCTTAGCGGGAACAATGAGCAGTTCTTC. This encodes CASTLSGNNEQFF.

This chain links TRBV7-9 with TRBJ2-1; the D gene is possibly TRBD2 (5 bases). There are 13 residues in the CDR3. Germline V gene data show CDR1 as SEHNR and CDR2 as FQNEAQ (reference sequence). V shed 5 bases and J shed 9 bases, with 14 bases lying between them. CDR3 region: CASSPGLNGEQFF. CDR3 DNA sequence: TGTGCCAGCAGCCCAGGACTGAATGGTGAGCAGTTCTTC.

The chain employs TRBV2 and TRBJ2-3; D is unresolved. Per germline, CDR1 SNHLY and CDR2 FYNNEI. With 11 bases removed from V and 0 bases from J, the gap between germline ends came to 15 bases. CDR3 size: 14 residues. The CDR3 sequence is CAASFGYSTDTQYF. The CDR3 region has the DNA TGTGCCGCCTCCTTCGGGTATAGCACAGATACGCAGTATTTT.

This chain uses TRBV21-1 with TRBJ2-1; TRBD1 is taken as the D call from the table, unchecked against the DNA. TRBV21-1 is classified as a pseudogene. This CDR3 spans 19 amino acids. The CDR3 loop is CASSKGGIKDSCSYNEQFF. The CDR3 nucleotides read TGTGCCAGCAGCAAAGGGGGTATTAAGGACAGCTGCTCCTACAATGAGCAGTTCTTC.

The V call is TRBV10-1, the J call TRBJ1-2; 7 bases map to TRBD1. V shed 3 bases, J shed 8 bases, and the junction held 24 bases outside the gene matches. Looked up from germline, CDR1 is WNHNN and CDR2 is SYGVQD (reference sequence). The CDR3 is 19 residues long. The CDR3 DNA sequence: TGCGCCAGCAGTGAACGACGATTGATTACAGGGGCTGGACAGCAGGGCTACACCTTC. Its protein product is CASSERRLITGAGQQGYTF.

In DNA, the CDR3 is TGTGCCATCAGTGGGAGGAATGAGCAGTTCTTC. Encoded protein: CAISGRNEQFF. The chain carries TRBV10-3 and TRBJ2-1; weak D call: TRBD2 (5 bases). Germline V gives CDR1 ENHRY, CDR2 SYGVKD. There are 11 residues in the CDR3. With 4 bases removed from V and 7 bases from J, the gap between germline ends came to 5 bases.

V usage is TRBV5-8 and J usage is TRBJ2-3; D unclear. CDR1 and CDR2 from the germline V gene are SGHTS and YDEGEE. The CDR3 is 16 amino acids. Trimming shortened V by 4 bases and J by 1 base, and 16 bases separated the two germline ends. This CDR3 is CASSNRAPRGTDTQYF. The CDR3 DNA reads as TGTGCCAGCAGCAATCGGGCGCCGAGAGGCACAGATACGCAGTATTTT.

The chain combines TRBV7-9 with TRBJ1-2; tentatively, D is TRBD1 (5 bases). The CDR3 has 15 amino acids. V lost 5 bases and J lost 5, with 18 bases in between. The germline V gene has CDR1 SEHNR and CDR2 FQNEAQ (reference sequence). CDR3 protein: CASSAGSGEGYGYTF. In DNA form, the CDR3 reads TGTGCCAGCAGCGCCGGCTCGGGGGAGGGATATGGCTACACCTTC.

The chain links TRBV28 to TRBJ1-1; TRBD1 might be the D (5 bases). CDR1 is MDHEN, CDR2 SYDVKM, per germline. V was shortened by 6 bases and J by 6 bases, with 14 bases between the two germline ends. There are 13 residues in the CDR3. The CDR3 DNA sequence: TGTGCCAGCAGCACTATCGGGGGTCCTGAAGCTTTCTTT. It codes for CASSTIGGPEAFF.

This chain links TRBV28 with TRBJ2-7; maybe TRBD1 (6 bases). Germline values: CDR1 MDHEN, CDR2 SYDVKM. Trimming shortened V by 3 bases and J by 2 bases, and 17 bases separated the two germline ends. The CDR3 is 16 amino acids. CDR3: CASSLRDTYTTYEQYF. CDR3 in DNA: TGTGCCAGCAGTTTGAGGGACACCTACACGACCTACGAGCAGTACTTC.

Only a few counts were recorded for this clone. The chain recombines TRBV19 with TRBJ1-2; D is unclear. Germline loops: CDR1 LNHDA, CDR2 SQIVND (reference sequence). The CDR3 length is 14 residues. The V end lost 3 bases, the J end lost 2 bases, and 10 bases lay between the germline ends. This CDR3 reads CASSIHEGNYGYTF. The DNA for the CDR3 is TGTGCCAGTAGTATCCATGAAGGCAACTATGGCTACACCTTC.

The chain has TRBV19 and TRBJ1-1; TRBD1 matches 8 bases. J gave up 1 base and V 6 bases, and 7 bases lay outside the gene matches. Germline CDR1 LNHDA, CDR2 SQIVND (reference sequence). There are 15 residues in the CDR3. CDR3 coding DNA: TGTGCCAGTAGGGGAAGGGGGACAGGGAACACTGAAGCTTTCTTT. Protein sequence: CASRGRGTGNTEAFF.

The chain combines TRBV6-6 with TRBJ2-7; 7 bases are a match to TRBD1. Trimming took 8 bases from V and 2 from J; bases not matched to a gene: 3. This CDR3 contains 12 residues. The germline CDR1 and CDR2 sequences are MNHNY and SVGAGI (reference sequence). The DNA for the CDR3 is TGTGCCAGCCGGGACAGAGCCTACGAGCAGTACTTC. It is translated as CASRDRAYEQYF.

V and J are TRBV6-5 and TRBJ2-7, with D tentatively TRBD1 (5 bases). Trimming removed 2 bases from V and 3 bases from J, with 14 bases in between. This CDR3 contains 15 residues. Germline-derived CDR1 and CDR2 are MNHEY and SVGAGI. The CDR3 loop is CASSYEQGSHYEQYF. CDR3 sequence (DNA): TGTGCCAGCAGTTACGAGCAGGGAAGTCACTACGAGCAGTACTTC.

This chain links TRBV19 with TRBJ1-1; 12 bases align to TRBD1. This CDR3 region has 18 residues. Unmatched junction bases numbered 12, after V lost 6 bases and J lost 1 base. Germline loops: CDR1 LNHDA, CDR2 SQIVND (reference sequence). The CDR3 sequence: CASRQPGTGGLKNTEAFF. CDR3 nucleotide sequence: TGTGCCAGTAGGCAACCCGGGACAGGGGGCTTAAAGAACACTGAAGCTTTCTTT.

The genes are TRBV7-9 and TRBJ2-1; no clear D. CDR1 SEHNR and CDR2 FQNEAQ come from the germline V gene (reference sequence). V was cut by 6 bases and J by 7 bases, with 10 bases left in between. This CDR3 contains 12 residues. CDR3 sequence reads: CASSRLANEQFF. The DNA for the CDR3 is TGTGCCAGCAGTCGGCTGGCAAATGAGCAGTTCTTC.